The rows below give T cell receptor beta chains drawn from one sample of a study of T cell clonotyping in hematopoietic cell transplantation. Profiling relied on immunoSEQ multiplex PCR, and the TCRdb table lists in-frame clones only, not all of them. The sample records about 69,000 clones, roughly 94% being singletons. The material sequenced was peripheral blood mononuclear cells. The receptors stem from a man in his fifties in good health. Some clones in this sample may be carry-over from other donors' samples. Both conserved end residues are part of each CDR3. A D gene is named only where the DNA matches it firmly.

J gene | V gene | D gene | CDR3 protein
TRBJ2-7 | TRBV13 | TRBD1 | CASSLSGTVVF
TRBJ1-2 | TRBV5-1 | NA | CASSFLAGTNYGYTF
TRBJ2-2 | TRBV28 | NA | CASRGGGLNTGELFF
TRBJ2-7 | TRBV14 | NA | CASSLFVGHEQYF
TRBJ1-6 | TRBV19 | NA | CASSIELGSHNSPLHF
TRBJ2-7 | TRBV29-1 | NA | CSVGADRSYEQYF
TRBJ2-4 | TRBV2 | NA | CASSFPRLENIQYF
TRBJ2-7 | TRBV5-6 | TRBD2 | CASSSGTSAGEQYF
TRBJ1-1 | TRBV5-1 | NA | CASSFGVETEAFF
TRBJ2-7 | TRBV2 | NA | CASTGFRGRDEQYF
TRBJ1-1 | TRBV7-3 | TRBD1 | CASSTQGQGVGSAFF
TRBJ2-3 | TRBV19 | NA | CASSTAQGLNTGTDTQYF
TRBJ2-5 | TRBV6-5 | TRBD1 | CASSRQGAPGETQYF
TRBJ1-2 | TRBV5-1 | NA | CASSPGQFGYTF